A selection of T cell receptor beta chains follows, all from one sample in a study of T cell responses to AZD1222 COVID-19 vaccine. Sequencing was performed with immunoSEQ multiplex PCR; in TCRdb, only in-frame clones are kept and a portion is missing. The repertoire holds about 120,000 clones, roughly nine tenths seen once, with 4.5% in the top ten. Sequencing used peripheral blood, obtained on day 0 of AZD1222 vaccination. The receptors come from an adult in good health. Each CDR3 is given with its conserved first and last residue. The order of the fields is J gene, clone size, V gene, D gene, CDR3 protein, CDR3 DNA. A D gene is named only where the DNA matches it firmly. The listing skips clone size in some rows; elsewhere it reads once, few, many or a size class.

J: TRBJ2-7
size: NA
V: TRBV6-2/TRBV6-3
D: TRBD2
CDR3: CASSYPLAGGLNYEQYF
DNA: TGTGCCAGCAGTTACCCCCTAGCGGGGGGACTAAACTACGAGCAGTACTTC

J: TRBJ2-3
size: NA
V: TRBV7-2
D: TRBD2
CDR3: CASSLIAGSTDTQYF
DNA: TGTGCCAGCAGCTTAATAGCGGGGAGCACAGATACGCAGTATTTT

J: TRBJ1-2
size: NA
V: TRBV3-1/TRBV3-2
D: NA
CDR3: CASSQDNRYGYTF
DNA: TGTGCCAGCAGCCAAGATAATCGATATGGCTACACCTTC

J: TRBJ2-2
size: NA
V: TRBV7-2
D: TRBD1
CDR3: CASSLLTGVGGELFF
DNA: TGTGCCAGCAGCTTATTGACAGGGGTGGGCGGGGAGCTGTTTTTT

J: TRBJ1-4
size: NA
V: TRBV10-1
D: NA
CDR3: CASSAWGQSEKLFF
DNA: TGCGCCAGCAGTGCATGGGGTCAGAGTGAAAAACTGTTTTTT

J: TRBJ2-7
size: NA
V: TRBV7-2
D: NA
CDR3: CASSLVGVYTSYEQYF
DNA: TGTGCCAGCAGCTTAGTAGGGGTGTATACCTCCTACGAGCAGTACTTC

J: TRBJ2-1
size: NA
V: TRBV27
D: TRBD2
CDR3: CASSPPWLAAPNEQFF
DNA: TGTGCCAGCAGTCCTCCGTGGCTAGCGGCTCCCAATGAGCAGTTCTTC

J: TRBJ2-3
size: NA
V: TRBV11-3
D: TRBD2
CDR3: CASSLGVLAGSRDGQYF
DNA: TGTGCCAGCAGCTTAGGTGTCCTAGCGGGGTCCCGAGATGGGCAGTATTTT

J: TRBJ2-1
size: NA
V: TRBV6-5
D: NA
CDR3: CASSSVGGVYEQFF
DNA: TGTGCCAGCAGTTCCGTCGGCGGGGTCTATGAGCAGTTCTTC

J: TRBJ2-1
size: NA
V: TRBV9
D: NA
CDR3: CASSPVGDEQFF
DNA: TGTGCCAGCAGCCCTGTTGGGGATGAGCAGTTCTTC

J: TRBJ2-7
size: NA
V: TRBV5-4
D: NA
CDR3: CASSLGGYEQYF
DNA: TGTGCCAGCAGCTTAGGCGGATACGAGCAGTACTTC

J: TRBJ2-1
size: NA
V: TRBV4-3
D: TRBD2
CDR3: CASSQDLAGGSYNEQFF
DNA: TGCGCCAGCAGCCAAGATCTGGCGGGGGGCTCCTACAATGAGCAGTTCTTC

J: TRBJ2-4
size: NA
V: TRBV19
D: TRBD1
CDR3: CASRTGFGNIQYF
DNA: TGTGCCAGTAGGACAGGGTTTGGAAACATTCAGTACTTC

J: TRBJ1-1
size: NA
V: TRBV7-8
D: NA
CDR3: CASSRTLNTEAFF
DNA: TGTGCCAGCAGCCGGACCTTGAACACTGAAGCTTTCTTT

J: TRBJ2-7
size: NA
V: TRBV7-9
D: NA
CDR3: CASSSTRGLSYEQYF
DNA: TGTGCCAGCAGCTCGACCCGAGGTTTATCCTACGAGCAGTACTTC

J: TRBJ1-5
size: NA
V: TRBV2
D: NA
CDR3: CASSAGRVRNQPQHF
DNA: TGTGCCAGCAGTGCAGGCAGGGTACGGAACCAGCCCCAGCATTTT

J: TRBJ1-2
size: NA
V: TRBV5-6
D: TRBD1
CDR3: CASSLLDRDFYGYTF
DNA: TGTGCCAGCAGCTTGCTGGACAGGGACTTCTATGGCTACACCTTC

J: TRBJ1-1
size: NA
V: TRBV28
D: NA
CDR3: CASSLPLLEAFF
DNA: TGTGCCAGCAGTTTACCACTGCTTGAAGCTTTCTTT

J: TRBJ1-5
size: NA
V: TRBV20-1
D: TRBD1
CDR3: CSASVQGPNQPQHF
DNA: TGCAGTGCTAGTGTACAGGGGCCCAATCAGCCCCAGCATTTT

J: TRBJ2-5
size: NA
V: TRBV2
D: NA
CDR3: CASTYGVETQYF
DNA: TGTGCCAGCACATACGGGGTCGAGACCCAGTACTTC

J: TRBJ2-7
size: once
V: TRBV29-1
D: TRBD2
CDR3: CSVEDIRGGLYEQYF
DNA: TGCAGCGTTGAAGATATTCGGGGGGGCCTCTACGAGCAGTACTTC

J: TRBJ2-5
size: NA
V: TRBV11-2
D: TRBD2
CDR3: CASSPYRPGGFWKETQYF
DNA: TGTGCCAGCAGCCCTTATCGTCCGGGAGGGTTCTGGAAAGAGACCCAGTACTTC

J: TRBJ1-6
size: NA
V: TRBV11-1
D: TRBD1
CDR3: CASSLTTGVNSPLHF
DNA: TGTGCCAGCAGCCTAACGACAGGGGTTAATTCACCCCTCCACTTT

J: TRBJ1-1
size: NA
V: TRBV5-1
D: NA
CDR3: CASSRAPLENTEAFF
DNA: TGCGCCAGCAGCCGAGCCCCCTTAGAGAACACTGAAGCTTTCTTT

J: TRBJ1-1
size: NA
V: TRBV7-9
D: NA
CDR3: CASSSSGGGRGTEAFF
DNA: TGTGCCAGCAGCTCCTCCGGGGGTGGACGTGGGACTGAAGCTTTCTTT

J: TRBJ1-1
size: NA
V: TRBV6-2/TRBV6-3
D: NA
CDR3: CASSYGGGDIEAFF
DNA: TGTGCCAGCAGTTACGGAGGGGGGGACATTGAAGCTTTCTTT

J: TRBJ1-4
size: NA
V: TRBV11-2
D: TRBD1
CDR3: CASSATRRGLNEKLFF
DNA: TGTGCCAGCAGCGCGACCCGCAGGGGGCTGAATGAAAAACTGTTTTTT

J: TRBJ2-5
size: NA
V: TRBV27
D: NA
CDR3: CASMQGGGETQYF
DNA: TGTGCCAGCATGCAGGGGGGTGGAGAGACCCAGTACTTC

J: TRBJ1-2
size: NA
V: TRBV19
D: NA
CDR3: CASSIQGSNGGYTF
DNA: TGTGCCAGTAGTATCCAGGGATCGAATGGGGGCTACACCTTC

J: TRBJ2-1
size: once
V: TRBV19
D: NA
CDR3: CAVAGLGIDNEQFF
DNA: TGTGCGGTCGCGGGACTCGGCATAGACAATGAGCAGTTCTTC

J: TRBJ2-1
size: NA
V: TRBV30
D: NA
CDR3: CAWSVAPGDNEQFF
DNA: TGTGCCTGGAGTGTGGCCCCGGGGGACAATGAGCAGTTCTTC

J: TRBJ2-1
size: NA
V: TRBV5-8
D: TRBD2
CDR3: CASSRYLGGNYNEQFF
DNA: TGTGCCAGCAGCCGCTATCTCGGGGGGAACTACAATGAGCAGTTCTTC

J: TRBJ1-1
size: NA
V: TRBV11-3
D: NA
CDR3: CASSLTGGNTEAFF
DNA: TGTGCCAGCAGCTTAACCGGAGGGAACACTGAAGCTTTCTTT

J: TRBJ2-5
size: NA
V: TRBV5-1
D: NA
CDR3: CASSEAGTGRETQYF
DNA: TGCGCCAGCAGCGAAGCTGGGACTGGCCGAGAGACCCAGTACTTC

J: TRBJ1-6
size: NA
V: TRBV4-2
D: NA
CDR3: CASSQQGSRMGNSPLHF
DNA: TGTGCCAGCAGCCAACAGGGATCGAGAATGGGGAATTCACCCCTCCACTTT

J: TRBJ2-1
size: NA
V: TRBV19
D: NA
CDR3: CASGLTVSSYNEQFF
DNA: TGTGCCAGTGGATTGACGGTTAGCTCCTACAATGAGCAGTTCTTC

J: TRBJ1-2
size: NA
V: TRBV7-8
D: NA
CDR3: CASSLGGAKGYTF
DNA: TGTGCCAGCAGCTTAGGAGGGGCTAAAGGCTACACCTTC

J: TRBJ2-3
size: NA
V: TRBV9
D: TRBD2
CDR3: CASSAFLSGSTDTQYF
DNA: TGTGCCAGCAGCGCCTTCCTTAGCGGGAGCACAGATACGCAGTATTTT

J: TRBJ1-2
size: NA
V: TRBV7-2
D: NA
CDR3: CASSRDPGQVNGYTF
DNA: TGTGCCAGCAGCCGTGACCCAGGTCAGGTTAATGGCTACACCTTC

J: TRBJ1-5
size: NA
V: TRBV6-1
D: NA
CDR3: CASSDDAYMGLPQHF
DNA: TGTGCCAGCAGTGATGACGCATATATGGGGCTGCCCCAGCATTTT

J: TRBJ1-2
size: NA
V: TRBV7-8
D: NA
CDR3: CASSLRGAGSNYGYTF
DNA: TGTGCCAGCAGCTTAAGGGGGGCAGGGTCTAACTATGGCTACACCTTC

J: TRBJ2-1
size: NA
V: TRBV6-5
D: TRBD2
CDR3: CASRLAGGPYNEQFF
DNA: TGTGCCAGCAGGCTGGCGGGGGGGCCCTACAATGAGCAGTTCTTC

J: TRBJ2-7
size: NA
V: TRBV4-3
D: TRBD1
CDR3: CASSEGQGGYEQYF
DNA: TGCGCCAGCAGCGAGGGACAGGGGGGGTACGAGCAGTACTTC

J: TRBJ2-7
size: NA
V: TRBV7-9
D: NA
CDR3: CASSPSLEQYF
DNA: TGTGCCAGCAGCCCCAGTTTAGAGCAGTACTTC

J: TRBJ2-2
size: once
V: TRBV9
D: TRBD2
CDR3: CASSVAFGRVKGWELFF
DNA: TGTGCCAGCAGCGTCGCCTTCGGGAGGGTTAAGGGCTGGGAGCTGTTTTTT

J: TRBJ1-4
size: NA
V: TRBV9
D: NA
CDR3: CASSVAGLSNEKLFF
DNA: TGTGCCAGCAGCGTAGCGGGACTGTCGAATGAAAAACTGTTTTTT

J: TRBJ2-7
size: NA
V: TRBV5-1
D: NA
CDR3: CASSADRAYEQYF
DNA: TGCGCCAGCAGCGCCGACAGAGCCTACGAGCAGTACTTC

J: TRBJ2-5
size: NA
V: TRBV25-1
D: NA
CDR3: CASSVPLQETQYF
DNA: TGTGCCAGCAGTGTACCCCTACAGGAGACCCAGTACTTC

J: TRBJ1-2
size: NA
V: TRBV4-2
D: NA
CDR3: CASSQDFRDPSHGYTF
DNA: TGTGCCAGCAGCCAAGATTTCAGAGACCCATCGCACGGCTACACCTTC

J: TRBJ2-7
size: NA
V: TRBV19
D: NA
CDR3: CASSIGQNYEQYF
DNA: TGTGCCAGTAGTATAGGACAAAACTACGAGCAGTACTTC

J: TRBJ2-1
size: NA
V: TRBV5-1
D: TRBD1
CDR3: CASSLRTGVNEQFF
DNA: TGCGCCAGCAGCCTGAGGACAGGGGTCAATGAGCAGTTCTTC

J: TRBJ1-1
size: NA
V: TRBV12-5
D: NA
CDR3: CASGFTGNTEAFF
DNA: TGTGCTAGTGGTTTTACGGGGAACACTGAAGCTTTCTTT

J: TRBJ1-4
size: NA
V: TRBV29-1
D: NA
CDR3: CSVGGRGNHNEKLFF
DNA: TGCAGCGTTGGGGGCAGGGGAAACCATAATGAAAAACTGTTTTTT

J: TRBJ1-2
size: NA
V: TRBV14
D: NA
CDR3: CASSQESAGRSGYTF
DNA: TGTGCCAGCAGCCAAGAATCGGCCGGACGTAGTGGCTACACCTTC

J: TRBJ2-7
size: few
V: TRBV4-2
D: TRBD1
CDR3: CASSQETGASYEQYF
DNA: TGTGCCAGCAGCCAAGAAACAGGGGCAAGCTACGAGCAGTACTTC

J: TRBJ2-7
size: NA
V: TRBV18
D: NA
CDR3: CASSPPEESYEQYF
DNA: TGTGCCAGCTCACCACCGGAGGAATCCTACGAGCAGTACTTC

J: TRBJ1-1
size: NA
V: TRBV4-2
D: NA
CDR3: CASSPRGLEAFF
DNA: TGTGCCAGCAGCCCCCGGGGCCTTGAAGCTTTCTTT

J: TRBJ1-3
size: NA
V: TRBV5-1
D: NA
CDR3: CASSLFGAGNTIYF
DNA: TGCGCCAGCAGCTTGTTTGGGGCAGGGAACACCATATATTTT

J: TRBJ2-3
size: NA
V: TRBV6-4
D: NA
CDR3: CASSDGGPTDTQYF
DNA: TGTGCCAGCAGTGACGGCGGCCCAACGGACACGCAGTATTTT

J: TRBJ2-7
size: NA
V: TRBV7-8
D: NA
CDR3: CASSLGSGLEGEQYF
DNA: TGTGCCAGCAGCTTAGGCTCAGGGTTGGAGGGCGAGCAGTACTTC